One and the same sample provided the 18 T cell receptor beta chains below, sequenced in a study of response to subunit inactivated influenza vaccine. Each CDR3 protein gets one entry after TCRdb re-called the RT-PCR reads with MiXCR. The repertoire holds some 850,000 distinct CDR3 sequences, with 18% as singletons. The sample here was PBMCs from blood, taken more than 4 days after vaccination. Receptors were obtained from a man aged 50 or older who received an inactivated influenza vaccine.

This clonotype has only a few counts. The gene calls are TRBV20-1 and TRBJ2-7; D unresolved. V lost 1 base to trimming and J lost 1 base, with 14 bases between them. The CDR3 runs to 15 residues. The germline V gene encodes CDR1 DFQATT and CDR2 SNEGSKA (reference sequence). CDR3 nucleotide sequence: TGCAGTGCTAGAGCCCCCTGGCCCGCATCCTACGAGCAGTACTTC. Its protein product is CSARAPWPASYEQYF.

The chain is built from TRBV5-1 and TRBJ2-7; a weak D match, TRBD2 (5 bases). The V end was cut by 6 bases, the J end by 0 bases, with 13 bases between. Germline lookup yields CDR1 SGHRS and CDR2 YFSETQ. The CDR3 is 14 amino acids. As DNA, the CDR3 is TGCGCCAGCAAGGAACGGGGAAACTCCTACGAGCAGTACTTC. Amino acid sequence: CASKERGNSYEQYF.

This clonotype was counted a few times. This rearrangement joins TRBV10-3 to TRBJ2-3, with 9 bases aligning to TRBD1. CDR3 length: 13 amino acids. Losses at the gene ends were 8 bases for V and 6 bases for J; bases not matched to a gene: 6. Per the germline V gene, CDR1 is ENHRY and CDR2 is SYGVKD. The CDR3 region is CAIRDRASDTQYF. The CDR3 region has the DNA TGTGCCATCCGGGACAGGGCGTCCGATACGCAGTATTTT.

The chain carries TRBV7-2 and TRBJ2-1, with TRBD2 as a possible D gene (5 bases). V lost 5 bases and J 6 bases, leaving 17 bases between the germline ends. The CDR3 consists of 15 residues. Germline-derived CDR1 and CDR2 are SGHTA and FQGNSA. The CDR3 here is CASSPGGGRINEQFF. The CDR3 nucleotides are TGTGCCAGCAGCCCCGGTGGAGGAAGGATCAATGAGCAGTTCTTC.

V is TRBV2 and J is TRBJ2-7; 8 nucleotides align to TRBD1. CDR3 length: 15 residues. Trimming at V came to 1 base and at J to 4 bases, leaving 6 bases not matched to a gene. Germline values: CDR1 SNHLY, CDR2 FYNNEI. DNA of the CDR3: TGTGCCAGCAGTGAAGGGGCAGGGGGCTTGTACGAGCAGTACTTC. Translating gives CASSEGAGGLYEQYF.

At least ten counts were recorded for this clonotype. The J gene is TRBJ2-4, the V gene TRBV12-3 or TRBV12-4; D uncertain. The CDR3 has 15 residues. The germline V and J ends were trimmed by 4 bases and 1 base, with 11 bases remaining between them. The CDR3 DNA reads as TGTGCCAGCAGTTCCCCATTCGACGCCAAAAACATTCAGTACTTC. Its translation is CASSSPFDAKNIQYF.

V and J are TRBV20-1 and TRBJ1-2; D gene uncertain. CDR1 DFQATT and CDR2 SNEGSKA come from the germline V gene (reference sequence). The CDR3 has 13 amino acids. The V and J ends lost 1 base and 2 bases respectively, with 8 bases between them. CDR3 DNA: TGCAGTGCTAGAGTCCTCGGGAACTATGGCTACACCTTC. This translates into CSARVLGNYGYTF.

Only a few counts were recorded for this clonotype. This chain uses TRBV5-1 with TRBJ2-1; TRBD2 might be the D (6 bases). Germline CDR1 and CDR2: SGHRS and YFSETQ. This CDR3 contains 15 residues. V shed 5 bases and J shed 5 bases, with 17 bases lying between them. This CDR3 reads CASRTWGETHNEQFF. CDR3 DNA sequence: TGCGCCAGCAGGACATGGGGGGAGACCCACAATGAGCAGTTCTTC.

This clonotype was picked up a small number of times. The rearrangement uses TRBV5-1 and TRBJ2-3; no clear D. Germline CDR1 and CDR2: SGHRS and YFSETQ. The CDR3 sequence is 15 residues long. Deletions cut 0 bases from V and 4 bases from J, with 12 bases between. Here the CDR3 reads CASSLVERLSDTQYF. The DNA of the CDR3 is TGCGCCAGCAGCTTGGTTGAGAGATTATCAGATACGCAGTATTTT.

CDR3 in amino acids: CAWSFGGDYNEQFF. The CDR3 nucleotides are TGTGCCTGGAGTTTCGGGGGAGACTACAATGAGCAGTTCTTC. V and J are TRBV30 and TRBJ2-1; the D gene is possibly TRBD2 (6 bases). The CDR3 covers 14 residues. V lost 2 bases, J lost 3 bases, and 11 bases lay in between. Germline V CDR1 and CDR2: GTSNPN, SVGIG (reference sequence).

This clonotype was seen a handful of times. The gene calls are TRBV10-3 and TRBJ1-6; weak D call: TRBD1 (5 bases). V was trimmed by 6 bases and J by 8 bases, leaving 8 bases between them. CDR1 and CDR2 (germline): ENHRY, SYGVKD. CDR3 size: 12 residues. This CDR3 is CAIRMGDSPLHF. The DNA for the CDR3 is TGTGCCATCAGAATGGGGGATTCACCCCTCCACTTT.

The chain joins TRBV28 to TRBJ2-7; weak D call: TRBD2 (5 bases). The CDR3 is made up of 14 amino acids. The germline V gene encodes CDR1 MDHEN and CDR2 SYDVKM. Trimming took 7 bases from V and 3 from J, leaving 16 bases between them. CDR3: CASKSRPAVYEQYF. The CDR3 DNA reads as TGTGCCAGCAAGAGCAGGCCAGCGGTCTACGAGCAGTACTTC.

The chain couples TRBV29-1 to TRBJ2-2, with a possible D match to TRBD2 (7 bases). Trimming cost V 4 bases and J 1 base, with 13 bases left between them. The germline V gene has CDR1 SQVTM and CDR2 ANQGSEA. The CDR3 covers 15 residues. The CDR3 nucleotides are TGCAGCGTTGCTCGAGGGGGGGGGAACACCGGGGAGCTGTTTTTT. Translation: CSVARGGGNTGELFF.

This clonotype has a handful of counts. The CDR3 loop reads CASSDPVIDQPQHF. For the CDR3, the DNA is TGTGCCAGCAGTGATCCGGTGATTGATCAGCCCCAGCATTTT. The V call is TRBV6-1, the J call TRBJ1-5; unclear D gene. Deletions cut 3 bases from V and 5 bases from J, with 11 bases between. The CDR3 loop spans 14 amino acids. Germline loops: CDR1 MNHNS, CDR2 SASEGT.

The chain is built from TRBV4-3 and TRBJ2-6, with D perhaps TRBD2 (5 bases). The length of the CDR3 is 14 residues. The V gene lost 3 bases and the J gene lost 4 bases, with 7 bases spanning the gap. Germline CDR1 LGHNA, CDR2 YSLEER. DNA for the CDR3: TGCGCCAGCAGCCAGTCGGGGGGGGCCAACGTCCTGACTTTC. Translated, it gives CASSQSGGANVLTF.

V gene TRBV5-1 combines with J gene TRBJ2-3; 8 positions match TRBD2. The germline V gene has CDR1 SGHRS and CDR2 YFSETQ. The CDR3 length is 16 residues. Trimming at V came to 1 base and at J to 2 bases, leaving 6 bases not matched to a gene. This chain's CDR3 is CASSLSSGGITDTQYF. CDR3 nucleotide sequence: TGCGCCAGCAGCTTGTCTTCGGGGGGGATCACAGATACGCAGTATTTT.

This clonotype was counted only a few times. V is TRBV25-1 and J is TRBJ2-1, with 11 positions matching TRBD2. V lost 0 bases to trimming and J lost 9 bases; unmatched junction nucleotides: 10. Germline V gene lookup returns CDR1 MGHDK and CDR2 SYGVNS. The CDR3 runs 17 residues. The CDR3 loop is CASSEYTSGRGSGEQFF. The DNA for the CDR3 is TGTGCCAGCAGTGAATATACTAGCGGGAGAGGTAGTGGTGAGCAGTTCTTC. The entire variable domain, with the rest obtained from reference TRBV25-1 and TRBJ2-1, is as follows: EADIYQTPRYLVIGTGKKITLECSQTMGHDKMYWYQQDPGMELHLIHYSYGVNSTEKGDLSSESTVSRIRTEHFPLTLESARPSHTSQYLCASSEYTSGRGSGEQFFGPGTRLTVL.

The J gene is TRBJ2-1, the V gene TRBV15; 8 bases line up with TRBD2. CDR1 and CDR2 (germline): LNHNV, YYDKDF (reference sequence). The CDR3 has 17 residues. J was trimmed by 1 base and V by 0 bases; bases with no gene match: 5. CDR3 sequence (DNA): TGTGCCACCAGCAGAGATGGACTAGCCATATCCTACAATGAGCAGTTCTTC. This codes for CATSRDGLAISYNEQFF.